This TCR beta chain was found in a study of early T cells in non-severe SARS-CoV-2 infection. The wider study: Chains stayed unpaired after sequencing of bulk RNA from unsorted whole blood.

This clonotype was seen only a few times. Its antigen is as yet unknown. Study observations and caveats: A preference for anti-spike CD8 responses marked VDJdb matching, which missed private and CD4 specificities.

The protocol attached unique molecular identifiers to individual cDNA molecules. TCRdb re-called the 5' RACE reads with MiXCR, one entry per CDR3 protein. Here the sample spans tens of thousands of distinct CDR3 sequences, 13% being singletons. The specimen was whole blood. This receptor was identified in an adult who was a healthcare worker with PCR-confirmed SARS-CoV-2 infection or an uninfected control (not recorded which).

The CDR3 DNA sequence: TGCGCCAGCAGCTTGGAAGGGACTCTCTCCTACAATGAGCAGTTCTTC. This translates into CASSLEGTLSYNEQFF. V gene TRBV5-1 combines with J gene TRBJ2-1, with D possibly TRBD2 on 6 matching bases. Germline CDR1 and CDR2: SGHRS and YFSETQ. The CDR3 length is 16 residues. The ends were cut back, 0 bases at V and 0 bases at J, with 10 bases in the middle.